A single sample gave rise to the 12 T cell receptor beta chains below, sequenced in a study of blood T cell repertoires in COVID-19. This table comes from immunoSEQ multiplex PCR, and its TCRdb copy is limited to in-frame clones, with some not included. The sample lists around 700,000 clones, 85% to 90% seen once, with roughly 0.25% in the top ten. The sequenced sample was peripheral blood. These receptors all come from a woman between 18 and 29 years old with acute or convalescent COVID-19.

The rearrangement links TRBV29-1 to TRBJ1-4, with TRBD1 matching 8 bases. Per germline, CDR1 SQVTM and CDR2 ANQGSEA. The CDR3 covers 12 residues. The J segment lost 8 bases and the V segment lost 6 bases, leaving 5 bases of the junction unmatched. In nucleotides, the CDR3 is TGCAGCGTCGGCGGGACAGGCGAAAAACTGTTTTTT. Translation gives CSVGGTGEKLFF.

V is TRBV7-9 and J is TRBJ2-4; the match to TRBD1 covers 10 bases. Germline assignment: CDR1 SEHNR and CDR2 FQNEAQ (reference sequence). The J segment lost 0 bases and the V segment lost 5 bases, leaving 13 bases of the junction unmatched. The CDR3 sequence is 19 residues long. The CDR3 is CASSRREGQGLLAKNIQYF. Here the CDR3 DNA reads TGTGCCAGCAGCCGGCGCGAGGGACAGGGGCTACTAGCCAAAAACATTCAGTACTTC.

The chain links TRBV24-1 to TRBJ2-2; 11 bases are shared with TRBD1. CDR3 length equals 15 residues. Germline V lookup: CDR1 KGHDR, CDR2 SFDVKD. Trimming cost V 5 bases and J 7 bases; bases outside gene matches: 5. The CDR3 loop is CATSGGTGGFGELFF. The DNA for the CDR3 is TGTGCCACCAGTGGAGGGACAGGGGGTTTCGGGGAGCTGTTTTTT.

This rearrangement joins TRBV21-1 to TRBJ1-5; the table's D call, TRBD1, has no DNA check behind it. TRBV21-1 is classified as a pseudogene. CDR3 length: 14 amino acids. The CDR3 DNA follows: TGTGCCTCCAGGGGGCGGGATAGCAATCAGCCCCAGCATTTT. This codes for CASRGRDSNQPQHF.

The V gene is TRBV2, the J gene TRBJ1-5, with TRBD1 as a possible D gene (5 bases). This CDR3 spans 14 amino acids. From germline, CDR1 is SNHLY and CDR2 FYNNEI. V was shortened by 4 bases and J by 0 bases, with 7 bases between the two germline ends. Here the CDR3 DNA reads TGTGCCAGCAGTGTTGACAGTAGCAATCAGCCCCAGCATTTT. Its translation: CASSVDSSNQPQHF.

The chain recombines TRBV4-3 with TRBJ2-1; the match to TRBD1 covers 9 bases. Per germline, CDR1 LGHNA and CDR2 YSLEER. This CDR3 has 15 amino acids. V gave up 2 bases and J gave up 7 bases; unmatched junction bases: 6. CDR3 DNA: TGCGCCAGCAGCCAAAGGACAGGGGTCTTGAATGAGCAGTTCTTC. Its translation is CASSQRTGVLNEQFF.

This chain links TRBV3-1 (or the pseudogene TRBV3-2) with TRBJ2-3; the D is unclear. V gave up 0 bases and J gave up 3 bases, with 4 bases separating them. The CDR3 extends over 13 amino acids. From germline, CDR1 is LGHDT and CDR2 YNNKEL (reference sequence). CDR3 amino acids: CASSQEETDTQYF. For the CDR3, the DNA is TGTGCCAGCAGCCAAGAAGAGACAGATACGCAGTATTTT.

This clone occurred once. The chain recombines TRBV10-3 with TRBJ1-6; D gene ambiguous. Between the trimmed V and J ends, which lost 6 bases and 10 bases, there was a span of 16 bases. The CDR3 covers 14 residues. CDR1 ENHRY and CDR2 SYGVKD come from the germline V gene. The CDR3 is CAIRGGRIYSPLHF. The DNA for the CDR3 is TGTGCCATCAGGGGAGGACGGATTTACTCACCCCTCCACTTT.

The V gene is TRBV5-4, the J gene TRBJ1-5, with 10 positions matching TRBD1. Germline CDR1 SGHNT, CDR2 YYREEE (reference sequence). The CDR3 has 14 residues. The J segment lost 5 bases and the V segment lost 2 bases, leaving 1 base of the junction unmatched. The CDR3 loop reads CASSFGTGDQPQHF. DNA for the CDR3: TGTGCCAGCAGCTTCGGGACAGGGGATCAGCCCCAGCATTTT.

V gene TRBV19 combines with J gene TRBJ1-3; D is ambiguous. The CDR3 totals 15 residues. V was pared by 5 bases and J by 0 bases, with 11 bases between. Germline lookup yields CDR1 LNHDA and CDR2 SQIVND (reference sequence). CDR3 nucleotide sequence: TGTGCCAGTAGTCAGCAGGACTCCTCTGGAAACACCATATATTTT. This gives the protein CASSQQDSSGNTIYF. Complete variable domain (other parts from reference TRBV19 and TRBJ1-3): DGGITQSPKYLFRKEGQNVTLSCEQNLNHDAMYWYRQDPGQGLRLIYYSQIVNDFQKGDIAEGYSVSREKKESFPLTVTSAQKNPTAFYLCASSQQDSSGNTIYFGEGSWLTVV.

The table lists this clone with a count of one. The DNA for the CDR3 is TGTGCCAGTAGCCCCGAGACAAGCTCTGGAAACACCATATATTTT. This sequence encodes CASSPETSSGNTIYF. The chain uses TRBV19 and TRBJ1-3; D gene ambiguous. CDR1 LNHDA and CDR2 SQIVND come from the germline V gene (reference sequence). Trimming cost V 6 bases and J 0 bases, with 12 bases left between them. There are 15 residues in the CDR3.

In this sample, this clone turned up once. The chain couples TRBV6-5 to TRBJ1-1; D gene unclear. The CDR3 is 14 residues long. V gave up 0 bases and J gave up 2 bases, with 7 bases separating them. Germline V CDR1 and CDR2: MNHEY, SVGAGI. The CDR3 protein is CASSYSSLNTEAFF. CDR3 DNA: TGTGCCAGCAGTTACTCGAGCCTAAACACTGAAGCTTTCTTT.